Sequencing of this T cell receptor (beta chain) was carried out in a study of vaccination effects on CD4 cells after COVID-19. Peptide-pool stimulation followed by sequencing identified expanded antigen-specific CD4+ clonotypes in the ViraFEST assay. Subsequent to a culture period of more than 8 days, CD4+ T cells were isolated. Two-dose vaccination with either BNT162b2 or mRNA-1273 was given to the participants. A word on this clone: No antigen is known for it.

Method: immunoSEQ multiplex PCR; TCRdb's copy keeps in-frame clones and lacks some. The table includes 65,000 to 75,000 clones, 74% detected once. Germline values: CDR1 SGHRS, CDR2 YFSETQ. CDR3 length: 14 amino acids. Trimming cost V 1 base and J 3 bases, with 10 bases left between them. This TCR was sampled from a human donor who received a COVID-19 vaccine. The sample here was CD4+ T cells from PBMCs cultured with HCoV-229E spike peptides, taken after COVID-19 vaccination. The rearrangement links TRBV5-1 to TRBJ1-2, with D possibly matching TRBD1 (5 bases). The CDR3 region is CASSLYGGDYGYTF. The CDR3 region has the DNA TGCGCCAGCAGCTTGTATGGAGGGGACTATGGCTACACCTTC.